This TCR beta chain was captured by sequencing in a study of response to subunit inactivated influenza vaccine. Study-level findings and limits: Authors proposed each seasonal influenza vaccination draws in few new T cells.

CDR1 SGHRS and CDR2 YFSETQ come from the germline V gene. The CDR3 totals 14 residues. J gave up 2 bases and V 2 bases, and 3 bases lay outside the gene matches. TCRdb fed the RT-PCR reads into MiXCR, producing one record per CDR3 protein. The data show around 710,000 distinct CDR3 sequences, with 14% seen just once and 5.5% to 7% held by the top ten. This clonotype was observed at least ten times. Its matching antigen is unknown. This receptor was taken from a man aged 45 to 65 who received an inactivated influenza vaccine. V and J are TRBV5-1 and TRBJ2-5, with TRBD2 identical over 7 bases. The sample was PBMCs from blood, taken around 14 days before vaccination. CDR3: CASSLAGKQETQYF. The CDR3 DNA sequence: TGCGCCAGCAGCTTAGCGGGGAAACAAGAGACCCAGTACTTC.